This TCR beta chain derives from a study of T cells after somatic rescue of genetic block. Sequencing used immunoSEQ multiplex PCR; TCRdb keeps in-frame clones, though not all of them. The profile shows approximately 58,000 clones, approximately 96% of them singletons. The germline V gene encodes CDR1 SGHAT and CDR2 FQNNGV. The CDR3 has 15 amino acids. Trimming left V 7 bases short and J 3 bases short, with 13 bases between. The sequence was collected from a child in the first two years of life. V usage is TRBV11-2 and J usage is TRBJ1-6, with a weak D call TRBD1 (5 bases). Sequenced: peripheral blood mononuclear cells (PBMCs). CDR3 protein: CASTVGADYNSPLHF. In nucleotides, the CDR3 is TGTGCCAGCACCGTAGGGGCGGACTATAATTCACCCCTCCACTTT.